This section outlines one TCR beta chain sequence together with its context. This clone was observed a single time. Its antigen remains undetermined. Base qualities are missing; no much larger clone stands one base away. The CDR3 runs 16 amino acids, cysteine and phenylalanine included. Only the CDR3 part of the read is kept: 48 bases, read in frame from the first base. V loses 3 bases, J loses 5 bases, and the germline ends lie 16 bases apart. CDR1 and CDR2 were assigned from the germline V gene as MRHNA and SNTAGT. This specimen comes from a study of cytomegalovirus exposure and HLA in healthy donors (dated by TCRdb to 2015 to 2018). Regarding the study in general: According to an earlier analysis of 550 to 750 of the donors, about 179 million T cells yielded over 100 million unique TCR beta sequences and approximately 300 Gb of sequence data. The aim of the study was to test whether cataloging public T cell receptors could identify signatures of past pathogen exposure. To predict cytomegalovirus infection status, the study combined high-throughput TCR immunosequencing, statistical association of individual TCRs with disease status, and machine learning. In addition to the first cohort of 500 to 850 subjects, a separate validation cohort of 120 different subjects was used. Typing coverage differed by locus: A, B, C, DRB1 and DQB1 were typed in roughly 620-630 donors, DQA1 in roughly 500, DPA1 in some 610, and DPB1 in 450 to 490. Rather than drawing on any new phenotypic data, the later analysis identified candidate immune exposures from TCR beta sequences and the way those sequences occurred across donors. Class I and class II HLA loci were covered by the typing at four-digit resolution. A few DR-DQ haplotypes were handled as single units for association and clustering because linkage in the cohort was strong. Among roughly 370 genotyped donors of the cohort, an average of 235,054 unique TCR beta nucleotide sequences were sequenced per donor, roughly 18% of them non-productive. Donor age, sex, ethnicity and CMV serostatus were compiled together with the repertoire data. Among the approximately 430 genotyped donors, approximately 77% belonged to the genetic ancestry cluster associated with self-reported Caucasian donors. All discovery cohort repertoires had been generated on a single sequencing platform. Approximately 310 gigabases of sequencing data and 75 million to 85 million unique TCR sequences made up an early release that covered approximately 700 HLA-typed donors. An earlier analysis of 587 of the donors used high-throughput TCR beta sequencing to judge whether each TCR beta V gene segment behaved as functional or pseudogenic. The study used immunosequencing to profile the T cell repertoires of about 670 subjects and linked those repertoires to cytomegalovirus serostatus. A later analysis re-examined previously published TCR beta repertoires from just over 650 donors and added high-resolution HLA genotyping to investigate patterns of TCR occurrence. A later genetic analysis used genome-wide SNP genotypes for about 65% of the 666 donors, treating that subset as a discovery cohort. What the work shows at the level of the full study, not this receptor alone: Three of the identified cytomegalovirus-associated TCR beta chains were confirmed in vitro to be specific for cytomegalovirus antigens. Compared with the approximately 600-donor mean, donors in an Asian-associated ancestry cluster had fewer N-insertions in productive TCRs, according to a later genetic analysis. Sequencing depth was assumed to be roughly uniform across donors in the presence/absence analyses, though that assumption may not hold. The only immune exposure information available for the cohort was CMV serostatus. In the study, around 150 TCR beta chains were listed as associated with cytomegalovirus. While some public TCRs were present in many individuals, most TCR sequences turned up only very rarely across donors. The 87-base-pair reads could not distinguish some IMGT-functional V segments, including TRBV6-2 and TRBV6-3, so those segments were excluded. In both the original and validation cohorts, the classifier was reported to diagnose cytomegalovirus status with high specificity and sensitivity. Specific HLA alleles were associated with 15,000 to 20,000 TCR beta sequences at a false discovery rate of 0.05 in a later analysis. In a later analysis, HLA-associated TCR beta chains were found to be more clonally expanded and to have lower generation probabilities than equally common non-associated chains. In a later analysis, the rate of TCR association differed among HLA loci, with DRB1 alleles having the most associated TCRs and HLA-C alleles having the fewest. A further reported finding was that TCR beta sequences accurately predicted the HLA-A and HLA-B alleles for most subjects in the first cohort. In a later analysis, several top co-occurrence clusters were reported to appear linked to parvovirus B19, influenza, CMV and Epstein-Barr virus. A later analysis found that most CMV-associated TCR beta chains appeared HLA-restricted, with HLA associations seemingly driven largely by CMV exposure. Because counts were too low, roughly 18 rarely observed V segments, including chromosome 9 orphons, were left out of the earlier analysis of 587 of the donors. Linkage disequilibrium might explain the correlated functional status among segregating V segments, but an unknown experimental factor could not be excluded. Because HLA typing was missing for some donors at each locus, association tests included only the typed subset. In a later genetic analysis, a missense DCLRE1C variant was associated with V-gene and J-gene trimming of TCR beta chains, and the association was replicated in an independent cohort. In an earlier analysis of 587 of the donors, most TCR beta V segments appeared in productive rearrangements about 90% or about 30% of the time, broadly matching IMGT annotations. The authors suggested that the approach could potentially be extended to other disease states and immunological phenotypes. When HLA alleles, especially DR and DQ, strongly co-occurred, TCR associations were difficult to assign to individual alleles. A cluster of highly shared sequence variants was judged likely to represent a technical artifact of the sequencing pipeline. In this cohort, only TCR beta chains were sequenced, and detectable features were limited by the absence of alpha or paired-chain data.

Receptor libraries were prepared by the immunoSEQ multiplex PCR assay. For the multiplex PCR, a mixture combining 60 forward primers for TCR Vbeta segments and 13 reverse primers for TCR Jbeta segments was used. A multiplex PCR assay on genomic DNA amplified the CDR3 region of rearranged TCR beta genes. The Illumina HiSeq System was used to sequence the amplified TCR beta libraries as 87-base-pair reads. In the authors' own workflow: A later analysis tallied roughly 76 million unique TCR beta chains across the 666 repertoires, and about 10 million of those chains were shared by two or more donors. Raw reads were error-corrected and collapsed into unique sequences with a nearest-neighbor algorithm that merged closely related sequences to remove PCR and sequencing errors. V, D and J gene segments were assigned by aligning CDR3 sequences to IMGT reference sequences. For a sequence to be retained, a match of at least six nucleotides was required to both a V gene segment and a J gene segment. Rearrangements were called productive when the CDR3 lacked stop codons and stayed in frame with V and J; all others were non-productive. Following IMGT convention, CDR3 was defined as the stretch from the second conserved V-encoded cysteine up to the conserved J-encoded phenylalanine. The earlier analysis of 450 to 750 of the donors excluded any sequence lacking an unambiguous match to a single V gene segment. In an earlier analysis of roughly 600 of the donors, a V segment was called functional when productive rearrangements were above 56.7%, and segregating when the standard deviation between donors exceeded 5%. A statistical classification framework was developed to diagnose cytomegalovirus status using the catalog of TCR beta chain sequences. In a later analysis, TCR nucleotide sequences were compared against IMGT/GENE-DB human TR gene sequences so that V and J genes could be assigned. Using the TCRdist pipeline, a later analysis assigned CDR3 sequences along with most-parsimonious VDJ recombination scenarios. In a later analysis, every TCR beta chain was defined by the combination of its CDR3 amino acid sequence and its V-gene family, and reads without a unique V-gene family were dropped. To address suspected cross-contamination and a sequencing artifact, a later analysis removed under 600 highly shared, low-generation-probability nucleotide sequences. In a later analysis, a clonal expansion index for each public chain was calculated from normalized within-repertoire ranks of inferred template counts. In a later analysis, generation probabilities were computed with a VDJ recombination model fitted to out-of-frame rearrangements, and the resulting probabilities were checked against IGoR. A later analysis scored TCR-TCR, TCR-HLA and TCR-CMV co-occurrence with hypergeometric tests, applying a repertoire-size bias correction to TCR pairs. False discovery rates were estimated in a later analysis by permuting HLA or CMV assignments 20 times. In a later analysis, co-occurring TCRs were grouped with DBSCAN, and TCRdist sequence similarity was added when clustering was performed within HLA-allele-positive subsets. For co-occurrence clustering, repertoires with fewer than 30,000 or more than 120,000 public chains were excluded, along with five repertoires with anomalous nucleotide sharing. TCRdb holds this immuneACCESS table with in-frame rearrangements only. Some clones are missing; in checked studies, unresolved V genes explain under half, and the rest has no known cause. For V, J and clone size, that table is used; D and trimming come from the DNA. The table for this sample lists some 150,000 clones; around 85% of them were counted only once. The ten most abundant clones make up 0.85% of the sample.

The cohort was made up of roughly 670 healthy bone marrow donors. At the time of sampling, every cohort member was nominally healthy, though immune exposures that went unrecorded were likely present. The donor was CMV seronegative and was included in the group of 352 seronegative cohort members. A peripheral blood sample was collected from each donor, and TCR beta sequencing was performed on peripheral blood mononuclear cells. Genomic DNA extraction from the blood cell samples was performed with the Qiagen DNeasy Blood Extraction Kit. What was sequenced was PBMCs. The sequence links TRBV6-4 to TRBJ1-4; perhaps TRBD1 is the D gene, with 6 bases matching. This TCR came from a woman aged 25 to 39 in good health and CMV-seronegative. The CDR3 has the sequence CASSETGLGANEKLFF. The bases are TGTGCCAGCAGTGAAACAGGGCTTGGAGCGAATGAAAAACTGTTTTTT.